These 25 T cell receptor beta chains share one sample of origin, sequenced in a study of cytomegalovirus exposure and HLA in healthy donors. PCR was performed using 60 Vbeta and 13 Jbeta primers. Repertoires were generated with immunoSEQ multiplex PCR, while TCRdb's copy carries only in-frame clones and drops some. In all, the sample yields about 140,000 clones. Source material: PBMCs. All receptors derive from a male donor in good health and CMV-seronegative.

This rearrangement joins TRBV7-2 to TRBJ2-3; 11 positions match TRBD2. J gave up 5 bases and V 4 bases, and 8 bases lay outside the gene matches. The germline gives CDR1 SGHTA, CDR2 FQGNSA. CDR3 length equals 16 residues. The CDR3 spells CASSSQTSGGLDTQYF. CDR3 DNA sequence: TGTGCCAGCAGCTCCCAAACTAGCGGGGGCTTAGATACGCAGTATTTT.

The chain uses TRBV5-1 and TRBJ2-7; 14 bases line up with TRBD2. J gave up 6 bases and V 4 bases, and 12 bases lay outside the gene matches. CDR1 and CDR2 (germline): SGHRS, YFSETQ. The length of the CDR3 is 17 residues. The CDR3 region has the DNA TGCGCCAGCAGCCCCGGACTAGCGGGAGGCCCTCGGGGCGAGCAGTACTTC. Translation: CASSPGLAGGPRGEQYF. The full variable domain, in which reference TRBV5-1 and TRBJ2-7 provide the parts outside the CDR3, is KAGVTQTPRYLIKTRGQQVTLSCSPISGHRSVSWYQQTPGQGLQFLFEYFSETQRNKGNFPGRFSGRQFSNSRSEMNVSTLELGDSALYLCASSPGLAGGPRGEQYFGPGTRLTVT.

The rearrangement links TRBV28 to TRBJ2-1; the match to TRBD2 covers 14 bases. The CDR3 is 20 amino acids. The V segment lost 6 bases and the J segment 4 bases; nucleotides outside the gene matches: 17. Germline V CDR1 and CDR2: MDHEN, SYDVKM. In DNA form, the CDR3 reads TGTGCCAGCAGGCCTGGACCGGGACTAGCGGGAGTGGGTGGATACAATGAGCAGTTCTTC. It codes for CASRPGPGLAGVGGYNEQFF.

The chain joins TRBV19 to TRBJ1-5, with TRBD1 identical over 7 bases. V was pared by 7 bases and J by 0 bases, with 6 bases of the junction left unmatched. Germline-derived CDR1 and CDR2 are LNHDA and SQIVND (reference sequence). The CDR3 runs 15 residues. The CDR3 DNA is TGTGCCAGTACTAGACAGGGCTTTAGCAATCAGCCCCAGCATTTT. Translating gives CASTRQGFSNQPQHF.

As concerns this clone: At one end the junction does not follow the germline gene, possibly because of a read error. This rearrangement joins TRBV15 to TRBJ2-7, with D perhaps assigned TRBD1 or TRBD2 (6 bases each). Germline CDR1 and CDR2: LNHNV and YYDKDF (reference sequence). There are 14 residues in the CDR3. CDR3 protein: CATSRGGTSYEQYF. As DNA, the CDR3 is TGTGCCACTAGCAGAGGGGGGACTTCGTACGAGCAGTACTTC.

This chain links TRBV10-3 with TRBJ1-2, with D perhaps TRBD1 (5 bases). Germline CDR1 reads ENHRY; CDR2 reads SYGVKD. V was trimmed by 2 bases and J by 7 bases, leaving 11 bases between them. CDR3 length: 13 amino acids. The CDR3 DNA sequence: TGTGCCATCAGTGAGCAAGGGGTCCTTGGCTACACCTTC. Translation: CAISEQGVLGYTF.

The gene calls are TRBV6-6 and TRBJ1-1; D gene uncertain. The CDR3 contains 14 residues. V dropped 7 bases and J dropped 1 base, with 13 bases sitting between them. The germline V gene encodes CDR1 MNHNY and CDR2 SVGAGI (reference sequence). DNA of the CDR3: TGTGCCAGCACCCCTCAGACGGGGAACACTGAAGCTTTCTTT. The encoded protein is CASTPQTGNTEAFF.

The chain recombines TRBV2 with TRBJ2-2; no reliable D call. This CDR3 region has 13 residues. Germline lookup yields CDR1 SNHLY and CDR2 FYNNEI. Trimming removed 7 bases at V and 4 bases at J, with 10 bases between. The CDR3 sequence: CASTRDPTGELFF. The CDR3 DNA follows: TGTGCCAGCACTAGAGATCCCACCGGGGAGCTGTTTTTT. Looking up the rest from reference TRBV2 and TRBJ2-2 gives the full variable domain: EPEVTQTPSHQVTQMGQEVILRCVPISNHLYFYWYRQILGQKVEFLVSFYNNEISEKSEIFDDQFSVERPDGSNFTLKIRSTKLEDSAMYFCASTRDPTGELFFGEGSRLTVL.

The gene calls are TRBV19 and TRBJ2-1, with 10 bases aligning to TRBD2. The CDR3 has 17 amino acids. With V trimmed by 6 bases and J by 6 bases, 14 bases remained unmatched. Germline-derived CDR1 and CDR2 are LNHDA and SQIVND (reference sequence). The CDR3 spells CASSPLPQRGGLNEQFF. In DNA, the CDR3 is TGTGCCAGTAGCCCCCTCCCCCAGCGGGGGGGTCTCAATGAGCAGTTCTTC.

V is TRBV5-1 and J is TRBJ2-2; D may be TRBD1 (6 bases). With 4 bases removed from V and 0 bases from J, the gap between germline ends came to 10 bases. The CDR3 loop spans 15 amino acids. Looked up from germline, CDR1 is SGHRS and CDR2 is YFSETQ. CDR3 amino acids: CASSPRTANTGELFF. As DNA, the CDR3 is TGCGCCAGCAGCCCTAGGACAGCGAACACCGGGGAGCTGTTTTTT.

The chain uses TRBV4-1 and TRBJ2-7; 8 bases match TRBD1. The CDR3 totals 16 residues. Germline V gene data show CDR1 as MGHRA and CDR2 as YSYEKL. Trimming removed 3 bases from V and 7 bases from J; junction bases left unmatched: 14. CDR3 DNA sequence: TGCGCCAGCAGCCACGATCCGGGACAGGCGGCCTTGGAGCAGTACTTC. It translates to CASSHDPGQAALEQYF.

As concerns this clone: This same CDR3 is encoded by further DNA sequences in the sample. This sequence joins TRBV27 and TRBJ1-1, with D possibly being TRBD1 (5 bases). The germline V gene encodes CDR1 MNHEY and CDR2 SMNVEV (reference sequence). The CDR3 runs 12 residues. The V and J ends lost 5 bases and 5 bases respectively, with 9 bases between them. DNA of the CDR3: TGTGCCAGCAGTCCCGGGGGAACTGAAGCTTTCTTT. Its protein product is CASSPGGTEAFF.

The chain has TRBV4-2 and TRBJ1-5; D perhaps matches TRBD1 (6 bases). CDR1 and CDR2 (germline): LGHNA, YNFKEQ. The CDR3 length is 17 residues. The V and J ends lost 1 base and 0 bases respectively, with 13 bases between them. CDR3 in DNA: TGTGCCAGCAGCCAAGGGGACGGACAGTATAGCAATCAGCCCCAGCATTTT. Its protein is CASSQGDGQYSNQPQHF.

CDR3 sequence reads: CAQTSGRRIGELFF. The CDR3 DNA is TGTGCCCAAACTAGCGGGAGAAGGATCGGGGAGCTGTTTTTT. The gene calls are TRBV30 and TRBJ2-2; TRBD2 agrees at 11 bases. Per germline, CDR1 GTSNPN and CDR2 SVGIG (reference sequence). Unmatched junction bases numbered 9, after V lost 8 bases and J lost 7 bases. This CDR3 spans 14 amino acids.

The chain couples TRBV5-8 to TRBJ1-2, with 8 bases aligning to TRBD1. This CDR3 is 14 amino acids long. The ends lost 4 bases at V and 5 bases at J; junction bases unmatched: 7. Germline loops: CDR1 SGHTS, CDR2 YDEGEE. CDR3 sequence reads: CASSDDRQGYGYTF. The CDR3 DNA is TGTGCCAGCAGCGACGATCGACAGGGGTATGGCTACACCTTC. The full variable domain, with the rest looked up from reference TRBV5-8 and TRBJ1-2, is EAGVTQSPTHLIKTRGQQATLRCSPISGHTSVYWYQQALGLGLQFLLWYDEGEERNRGNFPPRFSGRQFPNYSSELNVNALELEDSALYLCASSDDRQGYGYTFGSGTRLTVV.

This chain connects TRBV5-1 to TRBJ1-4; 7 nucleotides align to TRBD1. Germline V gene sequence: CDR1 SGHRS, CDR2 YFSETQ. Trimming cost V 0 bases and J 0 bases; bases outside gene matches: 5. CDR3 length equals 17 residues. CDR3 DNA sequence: TGCGCCAGCAGCTTGGGAGGGACAGAAGCAACTAATGAAAAACTGTTTTTT. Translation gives CASSLGGTEATNEKLFF.

In DNA, the CDR3 is TGCGCCAGCAGCTTGGGAGGGGGCGTGAACACTGAAGCTTTCTTT. Translating gives CASSLGGGVNTEAFF. The chain is built from TRBV5-1 and TRBJ1-1; 7 positions match TRBD1. The CDR3 spans 15 residues. From germline, CDR1 is SGHRS and CDR2 YFSETQ. With V trimmed by 0 bases and J by 0 bases, 2 bases remained unmatched.

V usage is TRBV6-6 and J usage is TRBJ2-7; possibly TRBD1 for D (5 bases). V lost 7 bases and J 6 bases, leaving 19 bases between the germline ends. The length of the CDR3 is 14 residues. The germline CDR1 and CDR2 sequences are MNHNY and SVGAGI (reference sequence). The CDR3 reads CASTYDRLTSEQYF. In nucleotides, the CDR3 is TGTGCCAGCACCTACGACAGACTGACATCCGAGCAGTACTTC.

The CDR3 here is CASSLEGPSYEQYF. The CDR3 nucleotides are TGTGCCAGCTCTCTAGAGGGTCCATCTTACGAGCAGTACTTC. The J gene is TRBJ2-7, the V gene TRBV27; D might be TRBD2 (5 bases). V was cut by 8 bases and J by 4 bases, with 18 bases left in between. This CDR3 comprises 14 residues. CDR1 MNHEY and CDR2 SMNVEV come from the germline V gene (reference sequence).

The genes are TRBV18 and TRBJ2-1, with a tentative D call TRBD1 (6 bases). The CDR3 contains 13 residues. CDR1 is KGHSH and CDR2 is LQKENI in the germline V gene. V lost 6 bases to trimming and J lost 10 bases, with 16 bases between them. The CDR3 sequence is CASSRNREPEQFF. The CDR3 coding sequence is TGTGCCAGCTCCCGTAACAGGGAACCGGAGCAGTTCTTC.

CDR3 sequence reads: CASLAGHSNQPQHF. In DNA form, the CDR3 reads TGTGCCAGCTTGGCGGGTCATAGCAATCAGCCCCAGCATTTT. This chain joins TRBV6-1 and TRBJ1-5; D remains ambiguous. This CDR3 is built from 14 residues. The germline V and J ends were trimmed by 8 bases and 0 bases, with 11 bases remaining between them. CDR1 and CDR2 from the germline V gene are MNHNS and SASEGT.

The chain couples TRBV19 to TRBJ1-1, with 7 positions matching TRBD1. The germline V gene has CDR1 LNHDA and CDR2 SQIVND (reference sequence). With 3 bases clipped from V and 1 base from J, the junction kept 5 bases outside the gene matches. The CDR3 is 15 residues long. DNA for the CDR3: TGTGCCAGTAGTATTTGGCGACAGGGGAACACTGAAGCTTTCTTT. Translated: CASSIWRQGNTEAFF.

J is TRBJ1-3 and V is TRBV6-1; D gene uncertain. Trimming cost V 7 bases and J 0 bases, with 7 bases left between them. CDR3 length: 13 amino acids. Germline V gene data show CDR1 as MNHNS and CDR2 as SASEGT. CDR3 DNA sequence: TGTGCCAGCACGCTGAGCTCTGGAAACACCATATATTTT. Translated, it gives CASTLSSGNTIYF.

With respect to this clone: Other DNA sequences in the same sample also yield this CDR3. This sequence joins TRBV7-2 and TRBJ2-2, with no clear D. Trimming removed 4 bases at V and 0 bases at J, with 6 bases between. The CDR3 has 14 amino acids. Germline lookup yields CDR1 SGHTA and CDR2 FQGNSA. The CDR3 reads CASSSTANTGELFF. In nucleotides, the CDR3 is TGTGCCAGCAGCTCCACAGCGAACACCGGGGAGCTGTTTTTT.

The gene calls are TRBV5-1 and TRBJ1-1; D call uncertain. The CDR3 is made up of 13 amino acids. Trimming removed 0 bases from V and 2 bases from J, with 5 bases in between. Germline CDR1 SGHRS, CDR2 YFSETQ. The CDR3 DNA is TGCGCCAGCAGCTTGGGACTAAACACTGAAGCTTTCTTT. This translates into CASSLGLNTEAFF.